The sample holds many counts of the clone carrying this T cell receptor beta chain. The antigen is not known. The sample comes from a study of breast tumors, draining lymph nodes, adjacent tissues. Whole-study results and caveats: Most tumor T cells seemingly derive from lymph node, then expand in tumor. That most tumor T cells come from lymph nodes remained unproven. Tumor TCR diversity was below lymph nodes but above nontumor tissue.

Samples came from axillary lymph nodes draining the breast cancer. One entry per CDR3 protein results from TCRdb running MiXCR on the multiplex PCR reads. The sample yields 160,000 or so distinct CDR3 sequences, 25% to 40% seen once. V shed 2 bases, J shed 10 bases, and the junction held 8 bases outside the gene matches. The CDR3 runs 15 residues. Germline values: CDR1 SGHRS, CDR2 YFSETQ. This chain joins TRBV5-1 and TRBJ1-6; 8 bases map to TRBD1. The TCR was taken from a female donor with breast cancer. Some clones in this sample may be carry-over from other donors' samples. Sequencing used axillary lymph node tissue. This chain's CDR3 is CASSFLQGVGSPLHF. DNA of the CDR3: TGCGCCAGCAGCTTTTTACAGGGGGTCGGATCACCCCTCCACTTT.